This entry concerns a single T cell receptor (beta chain). The sample belongs to a study of blood T cell repertoires in COVID-19. Study background: The study drew acute and convalescent COVID-19 samples from the United States, Italy and Spain.

Authors' methods: Nucleated cell counts were estimated from reference gene primer amplification. The method was immunoSEQ multiplex PCR; TCRdb's version includes in-frame clones alone and lacks a portion of them. The DNA was the basis for D and trimming; V, J and clone size are from that table. The table records nearly 200,000 clones, roughly 86% of them present only once. Trimming took off 1 base at V and 7 bases at J, with 11 bases between the two ends. CDR1 is SGHRS, CDR2 YFSETQ, per germline. This CDR3 spans 14 amino acids. This receptor was identified in a woman aged 70-85 years with active or convalescent COVID-19. V is TRBV5-1 and J is TRBJ2-2; the D is unclear. Sequencing was carried out using peripheral blood. The CDR3 reads CASSLSSPDGELFF. The CDR3 DNA reads as TGCGCCAGCAGCTTGAGTAGCCCAGACGGGGAGCTGTTTTTT.